The 32 T cell receptor beta chains listed next were all sequenced from one sample in a study of radiotherapy plus CTLA-4 blockade in lung cancer. The assay was immunoSEQ multiplex PCR, and TCRdb's table has in-frame clones only and misses some. The data contain 90,000 to 100,000 clones, approximately 80% of them seen just once; the ten biggest clones take up roughly a quarter. The sample in question was peripheral blood, obtained from a patient treated with radiotherapy plus ipilimumab. These receptors were obtained from a human donor with non-small cell lung cancer that progressed on radiotherapy plus ipilimumab.

The J gene is TRBJ2-2, the V gene TRBV4-1; D not certain. There are 15 residues in the CDR3. V was clipped by 0 bases and J by 3 bases, with 8 bases between them. Germline CDR1 MGHRA, CDR2 YSYEKL. This chain's CDR3 is CASSQDSAYTGELFF. The CDR3 DNA sequence: TGCGCCAGCAGCCAAGATAGTGCGTACACCGGGGAGCTGTTTTTT.

This chain connects TRBV7-9 to TRBJ2-1, with TRBD1 identical over 8 bases. Germline V gene data show CDR1 as SEHNR and CDR2 as FQNEAQ (reference sequence). V trimming: 6 bases; J trimming: 2 bases; junction bases outside the gene matches: 9. The CDR3 extends over 16 amino acids. The CDR3: CASRLDRGRPYNEQFF. CDR3 bases: TGTGCCAGCAGACTCGACAGGGGCCGACCCTACAATGAGCAGTTCTTC.

The chain links TRBV6-6 to TRBJ1-1; no definite D call. Trimming took 5 bases from V and 3 from J, leaving 7 bases between them. This CDR3 has 12 residues. From germline, CDR1 is MNHNY and CDR2 SVGAGI (reference sequence). The CDR3 here is CASSLSDTEAFF. CDR3 nucleotides: TGTGCCAGCAGTCTATCTGACACTGAAGCTTTCTTT.

In the case of this clone: At the DNA level, this CDR3 is encoded by other sequences in the same sample as well. CDR3 in DNA: TGCGCCAGCAGCTACGGGACCGGGAACTATGGCTACACCTTC. Its translation is CASSYGTGNYGYTF. The J gene is TRBJ1-2, the V gene TRBV4-1; the D gene is possibly TRBD1 (5 bases). CDR1 MGHRA and CDR2 YSYEKL come from the germline V gene. The CDR3 loop spans 14 amino acids. The V end was cut by 5 bases, the J end by 2 bases, with 12 bases between.

The chain recombines TRBV2 with TRBJ2-1; D unresolved. The V end lost 3 bases, the J end lost 3 bases, and 12 bases lay between the germline ends. The CDR3 covers 15 residues. CDR1 and CDR2 (germline): SNHLY, FYNNEI. The CDR3 DNA follows: TGTGCCAGCAGTGATAGCAGAAACTACTACAATGAGCAGTTCTTC. Residues: CASSDSRNYYNEQFF.

This clone has just a few counts. This chain uses TRBV4-1 with TRBJ1-2; 9 nucleotides match TRBD1. The CDR3 sequence is 15 residues long. The V segment lost 6 bases and the J segment 0 bases; nucleotides outside the gene matches: 5. Germline CDR1 and CDR2: MGHRA and YSYEKL. The chain's CDR3 is CASRPRQGANYGYTF. The DNA of the CDR3 is TGCGCCAGCAGACCCCGACAGGGGGCTAACTATGGCTACACCTTC.

The genes are TRBV10-2 and TRBJ1-1; TRBD1 aligns across 8 bases. Per the germline V gene, CDR1 is WSHSY and CDR2 is SAAADI. Germline trimming cut 2 bases from V and 2 bases from J; bases unmatched to any gene: 13. This CDR3 contains 18 residues. This CDR3 is CASSEVWLGTGQNTEAFF. CDR3 DNA: TGCGCCAGCAGTGAGGTATGGCTCGGGACAGGCCAAAACACTGAAGCTTTCTTT.

CDR3 in DNA: TGTGCCAGCAGCTTTGGTATCGGGGAGCTGTTTTTT. Residues: CASSFGIGELFF. The chain recombines TRBV11-1 with TRBJ2-2; D gene ambiguous. Trimming removed 3 bases from V and 7 bases from J, with 6 bases in between. Germline CDR1 SGHAT, CDR2 FQDESV (reference sequence). CDR3 length: 12 residues.

The rearrangement links TRBV4-2 to TRBJ2-6; 7 bases agree with TRBD1. The junction had 7 bases not matched to a gene; V was cut back by 5 bases and J by 3 bases. The CDR3 spans 16 residues. In germline, CDR1 is LGHNA, CDR2 YNFKEQ. CDR3 residues: CASSYDRERGANVLTF. CDR3 coding DNA: TGTGCCAGCAGCTATGACAGGGAGCGTGGGGCCAACGTCCTGACTTTC.

The J gene is TRBJ2-7, the V gene TRBV7-2; D might be TRBD2 (6 bases). CDR1 is SGHTA, CDR2 FQGNSA, per germline. Deletions cut 5 bases from V and 5 bases from J, with 16 bases between. This CDR3 region has 14 residues. DNA for the CDR3: TGTGCCAGCAGCCCCTGGGACTCCCCTGACGAGCAGTACTTC. It translates to CASSPWDSPDEQYF.

The chain uses TRBV19 and TRBJ1-5; D gene ambiguous. The CDR3 runs 15 residues. Germline V CDR1 and CDR2: LNHDA, SQIVND (reference sequence). Between the trimmed V and J ends, which lost 6 bases and 1 base, there was a span of 13 bases. The CDR3 here is CASSGGGGSNQPQHF. As DNA, the CDR3 is TGTGCCAGTAGCGGAGGCGGAGGGAGCAATCAGCCCCAGCATTTT.

The chain uses TRBV27 and TRBJ1-2; D remains unclear. Trimming took off 4 bases at V and 1 base at J, with 13 bases between the two ends. Germline assignment: CDR1 MNHEY and CDR2 SMNVEV (reference sequence). The CDR3 spans 15 residues. As DNA, the CDR3 is TGTGCCAGCAGTTCCCGACAACACCATAACTATGGCTACACCTTC. Its protein is CASSSRQHHNYGYTF.

Comments on this clone: In this CDR3 the conserved last residue, phenylalanine or tryptophan, is missing, so a read error is likely. Because the CDR3's place on the DNA is in doubt, the DNA is left out and the CDR3 is given as listed by TCRdb. V gene TRBV10-3 combines with J gene TRBJ1-1. Including both end residues, the CDR3 is 11 amino acids long. From germline, CDR1 is ENHRY and CDR2 SYGVKD. CDR3 region: CAISEKEGPLV.

The J gene is TRBJ2-7, the V gene TRBV7-2; the D gene is possibly TRBD2 (6 bases). Germline V lookup: CDR1 SGHTA, CDR2 FQGNSA. The CDR3 extends over 13 amino acids. The germline V and J ends were trimmed by 5 bases and 7 bases, with 15 bases remaining between them. CDR3 sequence: CASSPVGGGEQYV. The CDR3 DNA follows: TGTGCCAGCAGCCCAGTGGGGGGTGGAGAGCAGTACGTC.

This chain links TRBV7-3 with TRBJ2-3; TRBD2 agrees at 15 bases. This CDR3 region has 16 residues. V was clipped by 4 bases and J by 5 bases; unmatched bases: 4. Germline CDR1 and CDR2: SGHTA and FQGTGA. The CDR3 sequence: CASSYGLAGGGDTQYF. CDR3 coding DNA: TGTGCCAGCAGCTACGGACTAGCGGGAGGGGGAGATACGCAGTATTTT.

This clone was detected a few times. CDR3 DNA: TGCGCCAGCAGTTACGGACAGGTCTATGGCTACACCTTC. Translating gives CASSYGQVYGYTF. The chain couples TRBV5-1 to TRBJ1-2, with 7 bases identical to TRBD1. This CDR3 has 13 amino acids. With 5 bases clipped from V and 4 bases from J, the junction kept 5 bases outside the gene matches. In germline, CDR1 is SGHRS, CDR2 YFSETQ.

In its sample, this clone was seen once. The V gene is TRBV19, the J gene TRBJ2-2; D not certain. CDR3 length equals 14 residues. Germline loops: CDR1 LNHDA, CDR2 SQIVND (reference sequence). Trimming left V 3 bases short and J 4 bases short, with 9 bases between. For the CDR3, the DNA is TGTGCCAGTAGTATCGCTCAGGTCACCGGGGAGCTGTTTTTT. As protein: CASSIAQVTGELFF.

The chain links TRBV6-5 to TRBJ1-1; no clear D. V was clipped by 2 bases and J by 5 bases, with 12 bases between them. Germline CDR1 is MNHEY and CDR2 is SVGAGI. The CDR3 is 14 residues long. CDR3 sequence (DNA): TGTGCCAGCAGTTACGGCGGTTTGTGGACTGAAGCTTTCTTT. It is translated as CASSYGGLWTEAFF.

The chain employs TRBV9 and TRBJ2-7; TRBD1 is a possible D gene (7 bases). This CDR3 has 14 residues. The ends were cut back, 4 bases at V and 3 bases at J, with 14 bases in the middle. Germline CDR1 reads SGDLS; CDR2 reads YYNGEE. In DNA form, the CDR3 reads TGTGCCAGCAGCCCAGGCGGGACAGACTACGAGCAGTACTTC. Protein sequence: CASSPGGTDYEQYF. The full variable domain, completed using reference TRBV9 and TRBJ2-7, is DSGVTQTPKHLITATGQRVTLRCSPRSGDLSVYWYQQSLDQGLQFLIQYYNGEERAKGNILERFSAQQFPDLHSELNLSSLELGDSALYFCASSPGGTDYEQYFGPGTRLTVT.

The J gene is TRBJ1-1, the V gene TRBV7-3; D not certain. Germline V CDR1 and CDR2: SGHTA, FQGTGA. V lost 5 bases to trimming and J lost 6 bases, with 16 bases between them. CDR3 size: 14 residues. The DNA for the CDR3 is TGTGCCAGCAGCCTAGGAGGGTCGGTGCCTGAAGCTTTCTTT. It encodes CASSLGGSVPEAFF.

The chain recombines TRBV30 with TRBJ2-1, with TRBD1 matching over 9 bases. With 5 bases clipped from V and 8 bases from J, the junction kept 10 bases outside the gene matches. This CDR3 is 14 amino acids long. The germline V gene has CDR1 GTSNPN and CDR2 SVGIG (reference sequence). CDR3 nucleotide sequence: TGTGCCTGGGGGGGAGGGGACAGGGAGGATGAGCAGTTCTTC. As protein: CAWGGGDREDEQFF.

The chain uses TRBV18 and TRBJ1-1; tentatively, D is TRBD1 (5 bases). The CDR3 totals 13 residues. Germline assignment: CDR1 KGHSH and CDR2 LQKENI. Trimming pared 4 bases from V and 1 base from J, leaving 7 bases between. The CDR3 spells CASSQDRNTEAFF. The CDR3, as DNA: TGTGCCAGCTCACAAGACAGGAACACTGAAGCTTTCTTT.

The chain has TRBV7-3 and TRBJ2-7; D ambiguous. Germline V lookup: CDR1 SGHTA, CDR2 FQGTGA. This CDR3 contains 14 residues. V was trimmed by 0 bases and J by 3 bases, leaving 9 bases between them. CDR3 DNA: TGTGCCAGCAGCTTAACGGGCCAGAACTACGAGCAGTACTTC. Translating gives CASSLTGQNYEQYF.

CDR3 coding DNA: TGTGCCTGGAACAGGAACACCGGGGAGCTGTTTTTT. Translating it yields CAWNRNTGELFF. V and J are TRBV30 and TRBJ2-2; D gene unclear. In germline, CDR1 is GTSNPN, CDR2 SVGIG (reference sequence). Trimming shortened V by 4 bases and J by 1 base, and 4 bases separated the two germline ends. This CDR3 has 12 residues.

The rearrangement joins TRBV9 to TRBJ2-3, with 10 bases that match TRBD2. This CDR3 spans 15 amino acids. Germline values: CDR1 SGDLS, CDR2 YYNGEE. Trimming took 3 bases from V and 1 from J; bases not matched to a gene: 2. The CDR3 region is CASSGGTSGTDTQYF. The CDR3, as DNA: TGTGCCAGCAGCGGCGGGACTAGCGGCACAGATACGCAGTATTTT.

This clone occurred once. This chain connects TRBV7-2 to TRBJ2-5; D possibly corresponds to TRBD2 (5 bases). Germline V gives CDR1 SGHTA, CDR2 FQGNSA. This CDR3 spans 13 amino acids. Trimming removed 4 bases at V and 4 bases at J, with 10 bases between. The CDR3 protein is CASSSPGRETQYF. CDR3 coding DNA: TGTGCCAGCAGCTCCCCGGGGAGAGAGACCCAGTACTTC.

This chain uses TRBV11-3 with TRBJ2-7; 7 nucleotides line up with TRBD2. This CDR3 spans 12 amino acids. Germline CDR1 and CDR2: SGHNT and YENEEA. V was pared by 5 bases and J by 3 bases, with 1 base of the junction left unmatched. This chain's CDR3 is CASSRGDYEQYF. The CDR3 coding sequence is TGTGCCAGCAGCCGGGGGGACTACGAGCAGTACTTC. Full variable domain (rest looked up from reference TRBV11-3 and TRBJ2-7): EAGVVQSPRYKIIEKKQPVAFWCNPISGHNTLYWYLQNLGQGPELLIRYENEEAVDDSQLPKDRFSAERLKGVDSTLKIQPAELGDSAVYLCASSRGDYEQYFGPGTRLTVT.

The chain recombines TRBV11-2 with TRBJ2-1, with 9 bases that match TRBD2. The V gene's germline CDR1 is SGHAT and CDR2 FQNNGV. There are 14 residues in the CDR3. V lost 6 bases to trimming and J lost 5 bases; unmatched junction nucleotides: 5. The CDR3 sequence is CASSWRLADNEQFF. CDR3 bases: TGTGCCAGCAGTTGGAGACTAGCGGACAATGAGCAGTTCTTC.

There are a few counts of this clone. The genes are TRBV28 and TRBJ1-1, with D possibly matching TRBD1 (5 bases). CDR1 is MDHEN and CDR2 is SYDVKM in the germline V gene. Trimming shortened V by 5 bases and J by 6 bases, and 22 bases separated the two germline ends. This CDR3 has 16 amino acids. CDR3: CASSLPDSQGFSEAFF. CDR3 sequence (DNA): TGTGCCAGCAGTCTACCTGACTCCCAGGGTTTTTCTGAAGCTTTCTTT.

V usage is TRBV7-3 and J usage is TRBJ1-1, with D uncertain. Deletions cut 5 bases from V and 1 base from J, with 11 bases between. Germline V gene sequence: CDR1 SGHTA, CDR2 FQGTGA. There are 14 residues in the CDR3. Here the CDR3 DNA reads TGTGCCAGCAGCCCCCGGGTAGGGAACACTGAAGCTTTCTTT. Amino acid sequence: CASSPRVGNTEAFF.

The V and J genes are TRBV2 and TRBJ2-5; D might be TRBD1 (5 bases). CDR3 length: 18 residues. Germline loops: CDR1 SNHLY, CDR2 FYNNEI. Between the trimmed V and J ends, which lost 8 bases and 0 bases, there was a span of 25 bases. The CDR3 loop is CASGAPDNPILNQETQYF. The CDR3 DNA follows: TGTGCCAGCGGGGCCCCGGACAACCCGATCTTAAACCAAGAGACCCAGTACTTC.

The chain links TRBV5-5 to TRBJ2-7; D might be TRBD2 (6 bases). V was pared by 0 bases and J by 4 bases, with 17 bases between. This CDR3 is built from 16 residues. Germline CDR1 reads SGHKS; CDR2 reads YYEKEE (reference sequence). CDR3 sequence reads: CASSLVGGSKVYEQYV. CDR3 DNA: TGTGCCAGCAGCTTGGTGGGAGGCAGCAAGGTGTACGAGCAGTACGTC.